A single sample gave rise to the 19 T cell receptor beta chains below, sequenced in a study of identical twins. TCRdb recomputed calls from the 5' RACE reads with MiXCR, one row per CDR3 protein. Of 200,000 to 300,000 distinct CDR3 sequences detected, approximately 7% appear once; the ten largest clones hold around 3.4%. The same sample was also used in a study of yellow fever vaccine responses in identical twins.

Sequencing was carried out using memory (CD45RO+) T cells sorted from blood. These receptors were collected from a woman aged 18 to 35 in good health.

This clonotype was seen only a few times. The V and J genes are TRBV14 and TRBJ1-1, with TRBD1 as a possible D gene (5 bases). CDR3 length: 12 residues. CDR1 and CDR2 (germline): SGHDN, FVKESK. Trimming stripped 0 bases from V and 13 bases from J, with 12 bases between. The CDR3 DNA reads as TGTGCCAGCAGCCAAGAGGGGGTTCGGGTTTTCTTT. Protein: CASSQEGVRVFF.

The chain links TRBV6-1 to TRBJ1-2; possibly TRBD1 for D (5 bases). The CDR3 runs to 11 residues. V gave up 2 bases and J gave up 13 bases, with 11 bases separating them. Germline lookup yields CDR1 MNHNS and CDR2 SASEGT. CDR3 DNA sequence: TGTGCCAGCAGTGAATCGAGGGGTTCCACCTTC. It is translated as CASSESRGSTF.

The rearrangement joins TRBV3-1 to TRBJ1-2; D gene ambiguous. The CDR3 runs 11 residues. V lost 4 bases and J lost 8, with 8 bases in between. Germline V lookup: CDR1 LGHDT, CDR2 YNNKEL (reference sequence). The CDR3 nucleotides are TGTGCCAGCAGCCGGGCAATCGGCTACACCTTC. Its translation: CASSRAIGYTF.

This clonotype was picked up a small number of times. This chain connects TRBV5-1 to TRBJ2-7; 10 bases are shared with TRBD2. Trimming at V came to 0 bases and at J to 3 bases, leaving 6 bases not matched to a gene. Germline V gene sequence: CDR1 SGHRS, CDR2 YFSETQ. The CDR3 runs to 16 residues. The CDR3 sequence is CASSLGLAGAGYEQYF. CDR3 nucleotides: TGCGCCAGCAGCTTGGGGCTAGCGGGAGCAGGCTACGAGCAGTACTTC.

A few counts support this clonotype. The chain carries TRBV3-1 and TRBJ2-3, with D maybe TRBD2 (6 bases). Deletions cut 2 bases from V and 6 bases from J, with 9 bases between. This CDR3 has 13 residues. CDR1 and CDR2 from the germline V gene are LGHDT and YNNKEL (reference sequence). CDR3 nucleotides: TGTGCCAGCAGCCAAATCCTAGCGGATACGCAGTATTTT. Translation gives CASSQILADTQYF.

This clonotype came up a few times. V and J are TRBV3-1 and TRBJ2-3; 9 bases are a match to TRBD2. Unmatched junction bases numbered 14, after V lost 4 bases and J lost 0 bases. CDR1 LGHDT and CDR2 YNNKEL come from the germline V gene (reference sequence). The CDR3 has 19 residues. The CDR3 loop is CASSRNIGLAGKSTDTQYF. The CDR3 DNA reads as TGTGCCAGCAGCCGTAACATAGGGCTAGCGGGAAAAAGCACAGATACGCAGTATTTT.

Ten or more counts support this clonotype. CDR3 DNA: TGTGCCAGTTACGGTCACAGGGACTTCTATGGCTACACCTTC. It specifies CASYGHRDFYGYTF. V and J are TRBV6-1 and TRBJ1-2; maybe TRBD1 (6 bases). Trimming took off 9 bases at V and 4 bases at J, with 18 bases between the two ends. The CDR3 loop spans 14 amino acids. CDR1 and CDR2 (germline): MNHNS, SASEGT.

There are many counts of this clonotype. This chain connects TRBV29-1 to TRBJ2-7, with TRBD1 matching over 10 bases. V dropped 3 bases and J dropped 6; count of bases not matched to a gene: 8. CDR1 and CDR2 (germline): SQVTM, ANQGSEA. This CDR3 region has 14 residues. The CDR3 loop is CSVDPGTGDSEQYF. In DNA, the CDR3 is TGCAGCGTTGACCCCGGGACAGGGGACTCCGAGCAGTACTTC.

Many counts were recorded for this clonotype. V and J are TRBV20-1 and TRBJ2-2, with a weak D call TRBD1 (5 bases). The V gene lost 3 bases and the J gene lost 2 bases, with 7 bases spanning the gap. Germline lookup yields CDR1 DFQATT and CDR2 SNEGSKA (reference sequence). The CDR3 runs 13 residues. The CDR3 region is CSARGPNTGELFF. The CDR3 nucleotides read TGCAGTGCTAGGGGGCCCAACACCGGGGAGCTGTTTTTT.

The table lists this clonotype with many counts. The rearrangement joins TRBV4-2 to TRBJ2-5; possible D gene TRBD1, 6 bases. Looked up from germline, CDR1 is LGHNA and CDR2 is YNFKEQ. V gave up 0 bases and J gave up 4 bases, with 15 bases separating them. The CDR3 is 16 residues long. In DNA form, the CDR3 reads TGTGCCAGCAGCCAAGATCGTCTCAGGGGCCCAGAGACCCAGTACTTC. It is translated as CASSQDRLRGPETQYF.

This clonotype was observed a handful of times. The chain uses TRBV29-1 and TRBJ2-1; D not certain. Trimming pared 3 bases from V and 5 bases from J, leaving 5 bases between. Germline assignment: CDR1 SQVTM and CDR2 ANQGSEA. The CDR3 has 11 residues. CDR3 coding DNA: TGCAGCGTTGAGATGCACAATGAGCAGTTCTTC. This encodes CSVEMHNEQFF.

This clonotype has ten or more counts. The rearrangement joins TRBV5-6 to TRBJ2-7, with D perhaps TRBD1 (6 bases). Trimming pared 1 base from V and 2 bases from J, leaving 16 bases between. Germline CDR1 is SGHDT and CDR2 is YYEEEE. The length of the CDR3 is 16 residues. The CDR3 loop is CASSLFQGPSTYEQYF. CDR3 coding DNA: TGTGCCAGCAGCTTGTTTCAGGGGCCGTCAACCTACGAGCAGTACTTC.

The chain joins TRBV24-1 to TRBJ2-5, with 7 positions matching TRBD1. Germline CDR1 is KGHDR and CDR2 is SFDVKD. CDR3 size: 15 residues. With V trimmed by 8 bases and J by 4 bases, 12 bases remained unmatched. CDR3 in amino acids: CATKRGQAPGETQYF. CDR3 DNA: TGTGCCACCAAGAGAGGACAGGCCCCGGGAGAGACCCAGTACTTC.

Ten or more counts support this clonotype. The V gene is TRBV10-3, the J gene TRBJ2-5, with D perhaps matching TRBD2 (6 bases). Looked up from germline, CDR1 is ENHRY and CDR2 is SYGVKD. Trimming took off 6 bases at V and 2 bases at J, with 10 bases between the two ends. CDR3 length equals 13 residues. The CDR3 region is CAIRGTQQETQYF. The CDR3 DNA sequence: TGTGCCATCAGGGGGACTCAACAAGAGACCCAGTACTTC.

The chain combines TRBV6-5 with TRBJ1-2; the D gene is possibly TRBD1 (5 bases). CDR3 length: 12 residues. The V end lost 5 bases, the J end lost 3 bases, and 7 bases lay between the germline ends. Germline CDR1 MNHEY, CDR2 SVGAGI. The CDR3 loop reads CASSDSYYGYTF. The CDR3 bases are TGTGCCAGCAGTGACAGCTACTATGGCTACACCTTC.

This clonotype was counted a few times. The chain is built from TRBV6-1 and TRBJ1-6, with unresolved D. The V and J ends lost 6 bases and 7 bases respectively, with 13 bases between them. This CDR3 has 14 residues. Germline V gives CDR1 MNHNS, CDR2 SASEGT. This chain's CDR3 is CASRNRAENSPLHF. The DNA of the CDR3 is TGTGCCAGCAGGAATAGGGCCGAAAATTCACCCCTCCACTTT.

V gene TRBV20-1 combines with J gene TRBJ2-5, with 9 positions matching TRBD2. The CDR3 contains 14 residues. The germline CDR1 and CDR2 sequences are DFQATT and SNEGSKA (reference sequence). After removal of 7 bases from V and 4 bases from J, the junction contained 10 bases not matched to a gene. In DNA, the CDR3 is TGCAGTGGGGTGAGAGCGGGAGGTTTAGAGACCCAGTACTTC. Its translation is CSGVRAGGLETQYF.

This clonotype was detected many times. The V and J genes are TRBV7-9 and TRBJ1-1; 8 nucleotides align to TRBD1. The CDR3 has 14 amino acids. CDR1 and CDR2 (germline): SEHNR, FQNEAQ (reference sequence). The V gene end was trimmed by 6 bases and the J gene end by 1 base; junction bases not matched to a gene: 4. Written as DNA, the CDR3 is TGTGCCAGCAGTCACAGGGGGGCGAACACTGAAGCTTTCTTT. Encoded protein: CASSHRGANTEAFF.

Ten or more counts support this clonotype. The CDR3 DNA sequence: TGCGCCAGCCCTCACCGAGCCGGGAGCTCTGGAAACACCATATATTTT. As protein: CASPHRAGSSGNTIYF. The V and J genes are TRBV10-1 and TRBJ1-3; no clear D. Per germline, CDR1 WNHNN and CDR2 SYGVQD (reference sequence). V gave up 8 bases and J gave up 0 bases, with 17 bases separating them. This CDR3 is built from 16 residues.